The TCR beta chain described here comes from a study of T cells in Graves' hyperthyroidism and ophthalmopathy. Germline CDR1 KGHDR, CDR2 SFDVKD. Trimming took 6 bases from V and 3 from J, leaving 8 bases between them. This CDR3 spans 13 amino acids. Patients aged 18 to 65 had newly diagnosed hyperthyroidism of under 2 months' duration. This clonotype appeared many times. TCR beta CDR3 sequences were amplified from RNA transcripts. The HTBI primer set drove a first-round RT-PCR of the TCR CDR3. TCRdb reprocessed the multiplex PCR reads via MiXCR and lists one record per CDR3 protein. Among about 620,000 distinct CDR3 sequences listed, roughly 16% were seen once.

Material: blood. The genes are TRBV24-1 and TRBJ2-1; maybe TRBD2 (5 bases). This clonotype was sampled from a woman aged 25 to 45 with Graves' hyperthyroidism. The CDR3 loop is CATSPEGYNEQFF. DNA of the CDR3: TGTGCCACCAGTCCTGAGGGCTACAATGAGCAGTTCTTC.